This T cell receptor beta chain was captured in a study of response to subunit inactivated influenza vaccine. Each CDR3 protein is one row after TCRdb ran MiXCR on the RT-PCR reads. Of fewer than 250,000 distinct CDR3 sequences listed, around 14% are singletons. The receptor was isolated from a man aged 45-60 years who received an inactivated influenza vaccine. The sequenced sample was CD8+ T cells sorted from PBMCs, obtained about 5 days after vaccination.

CDR3 region: CASSQRLAGPPGPYNEQFF. CDR3 DNA: TGCGCCAGCAGCCAACGACTAGCGGGCCCCCCCGGCCCCTACAATGAGCAGTTCTTC. This chain connects TRBV4-3 to TRBJ2-1; 10 nucleotides align to TRBD2. CDR1 LGHNA and CDR2 YSLEER come from the germline V gene. The trim removed 2 bases at V and 2 bases at J, leaving 12 bases unmatched. There are 19 residues in the CDR3.